The 7 T cell receptor beta chains in this list originate from one sample, sequenced in a study of T-cell reconstitution after alpha-beta-depleted transplantation in children. Unique molecular identifiers were built into the TCRbeta library. One entry per CDR3 protein, called by TCRdb with MiXCR from the PCR reads. The sample lists 440,000 or so distinct CDR3 sequences, approximately 41% occurring once. The input for sequencing was PBMCs, taken before TCRalphabeta/CD19-depleted stem cell transplant. Receptor source: a girl aged 2 to 10 with aplastic anemia, due to receive a stem cell transplant.

This chain connects TRBV2 to TRBJ2-3; 7 bases fit TRBD2. This CDR3 is 14 amino acids long. Germline lookup yields CDR1 SNHLY and CDR2 FYNNEI. Unmatched junction bases numbered 9, after V lost 7 bases and J lost 5 bases. In DNA form, the CDR3 reads TGTGCCAGCATAGCGGCGGGAGCTCGAGATACGCAGTATTTT. As protein: CASIAAGARDTQYF.

This clonotype was recorded many times. The chain combines TRBV7-2 with TRBJ2-5; no firm D call. Germline CDR1 and CDR2: SGHTA and FQGNSA. V was shortened by 1 base and J by 7 bases, with 7 bases between the two germline ends. The length of the CDR3 is 12 residues. The CDR3, as DNA: TGTGCCAGCAGCTTAGGTTGGGGGACCCAGTACTTC. Amino acid sequence: CASSLGWGTQYF. Complete variable domain (other parts from reference TRBV7-2 and TRBJ2-5): GAGVSQSPSNKVTEKGKDVELRCDPISGHTALYWYRQSLGQGLEFLIYFQGNSAPDKSGLPSDRFSAERTGGSVSTLTIQRTQQEDSAVYLCASSLGWGTQYFGPGTRLLVL.

This chain links TRBV5-1 with TRBJ2-1; D is possibly TRBD1 or TRBD2 (5 bases each). CDR1 is SGHRS, CDR2 YFSETQ, per germline. CDR3 length: 11 residues. The V end lost 3 bases, the J end lost 16 bases, and 14 bases lay between the germline ends. The chain's CDR3 is CASSSGTLQFF. The DNA of the CDR3 is TGCGCCAGCAGCTCCGGGACGCTTCAATTCTTC.

The chain carries TRBV10-3 and TRBJ1-5, with TRBD1 identical over 8 bases. The CDR3 extends over 13 amino acids. V was pared by 3 bases and J by 5 bases, with 0 bases of the junction left unmatched. Germline CDR1 is ENHRY and CDR2 is SYGVKD. This CDR3 reads CAISEQGDQPQHF. For the CDR3, the DNA is TGTGCCATCAGTGAACAGGGGGATCAGCCCCAGCATTTT.

In its sample, this clonotype was seen a few times. This rearrangement joins TRBV3-1 to TRBJ2-7, with 10 bases fitting TRBD1. Germline V lookup: CDR1 LGHDT, CDR2 YNNKEL (reference sequence). The junction had 0 bases not matched to a gene; V was cut back by 1 base and J by 0 bases. The CDR3 is 15 residues long. CDR3 DNA: TGTGCCAGCAGCCAAGGGACAGGGGGCTCCTACGAGCAGTACTTC. Its protein product is CASSQGTGGSYEQYF.

This clonotype has more than one count but fewer than ten. The chain combines TRBV25-1 with TRBJ1-2, with unresolved D. CDR3 length equals 15 residues. Germline V gene lookup returns CDR1 MGHDK and CDR2 SYGVNS. The V end was cut by 5 bases, the J end by 3 bases, with 16 bases between. CDR3 loop: CASSIPPLPYYGYTF. As DNA, the CDR3 is TGTGCCAGCAGTATACCGCCACTCCCGTACTATGGCTACACCTTC.

This clonotype has ten or more counts. The chain recombines TRBV7-9 with TRBJ1-4; D is perhaps TRBD1 (6 bases). Germline V CDR1 and CDR2: SEHNR, FQNEAQ (reference sequence). The CDR3 runs to 14 residues. V shed 7 bases and J shed 2 bases, with 11 bases lying between them. This CDR3 is CASTSGATNEKLFF. The CDR3 DNA reads TGTGCCAGCACCTCGGGGGCGACTAATGAAAAACTGTTTTTT.